This paragraph reports one T cell receptor (beta chain). This clonotype appeared a few times. This clone's antigen is unknown. Nothing much larger sits one base from this clone, and base qualities are not available. Data came from an Illumina HiSeq 2500. TCR beta libraries were prepared by quantitative 5'-RACE with molecular barcodes. For the original study's pipeline: Disease-linked TCR variants were identified with a new computational method built on a probabilistic model of VDJ rearrangement. TCRdb ran its own pipeline on the public reads, namely fastp trimming at Q25 and MiXCR clone calling, and kept in-frame beta chains. Every entry covers one CDR3 protein and lists the most common genes and DNA from its rows. For this entry, the V and J calls and clone size follow TCRdb and not the study's own pipeline. For this sample there are about 800,000 distinct CDR3 sequences; 12% appear just once. The ten top clones hold under 0.6% of the sample.

The entry originates in a study of CD8 T cells in ankylosing spondylitis (dated by TCRdb to 2015 to 2018). Regarding the research as a whole: T cell receptor beta repertoires were profiled in healthy donors and ankylosing spondylitis patients so that disease-linked TCR variants could be found. In total, the full study cohort was made up of 95 to 110 healthy donors and approximately 24 ankylosing spondylitis patients. Samples of peripheral blood were taken, and for ankylosing spondylitis patients, synovial fluid was collected as well.

CDR1 and CDR2 are read off the germline V gene as SGHVS and FNYEAQ. The germline ends are 20 bases apart after V is trimmed by 5 bases and J by 10 bases. The CDR3 starts with the cysteine, ends with the phenylalanine, and has 14 residues. This entry keeps only the CDR3 DNA: 42 bases, framed from base 1. Broader findings and caveats from the paper: Some motif variants had previously been reported in the synovial fluid and blood of reactive arthritis patients, which suggests shared mechanisms of disease initiation. A TCR beta motif of roughly 8 highly homologous amino acid variants appeared characteristic of blood from ankylosing spondylitis patients. According to the report, matched synovial fluid samples from ankylosing spondylitis patients were significantly enriched for the disease-linked clones. A CD8+ phenotype was shown by the disease-linked clones, which were found at relatively low frequencies in peripheral blood.

Sequencing input: blood, either unsorted or a sorted T cell fraction (not recorded which). The origin of this receptor is a male donor with ankylosing spondylitis. The V and J segments used are TRBV7-6 and TRBJ1-2; no D gene call is confident. The CDR3: CASSRTSISSVYTF. The nucleotide sequence reads as follows: TGTGCCAGCAGCCGTACCTCTATTTCCTCTGTCTACACCTTC.